This T cell receptor (beta chain) was retrieved from a study of T-cell memory formation after mild COVID-19. Study-level results: CD4+ bias marked clones expanding day 15 to 37, unlike balanced contracting clones.

A single record per CDR3 protein comes from TCRdb applying MiXCR to the 5' RACE reads. The repertoire holds 180,000 or so distinct CDR3 sequences, with roughly 10% as singletons. The germline CDR1 and CDR2 sequences are KGHDR and SFDVKD. This CDR3 spans 15 amino acids. Trimming pared 9 bases from V and 3 bases from J, leaving 17 bases between. This clonotype has a handful of counts. Its antigen is undetermined. The sample taken for sequencing was PBMCs or a T cell subset sorted from them (not recorded which). This clonotype was obtained from a man between 18 and 29 years old who had mild COVID-19 (a few samples of this study predate the infection). Cell type and time point are not known. The chain is built from TRBV24-1 and TRBJ1-5, with D tentatively TRBD1 (6 bases). CDR3 sequence: CATRATGRNNQPQHF. The CDR3 bases are TGTGCCACCCGAGCCACAGGGAGGAACAATCAGCCCCAGCATTTT.